A selection of T cell receptor beta chains follows, all from one sample in a study of response to subunit inactivated influenza vaccine. One entry per CDR3 protein results from TCRdb running MiXCR on the RT-PCR reads. Among 500,000 to 600,000 distinct CDR3 sequences listed, about 11% were seen once. The input for sequencing was PBMCs from blood, taken on the day of vaccination. All receptors come from a man aged 45-60 years who received an inactivated influenza vaccine. CDR3s include the opening cysteine and the closing phenylalanine or tryptophan. D genes are given only for firm matches. The size of a clone is reported for some rows only, either as once, few or many, or as a class for expanded clones.

few	TRBV11-2	TRBJ2-1	TRBD2	CASSLRGYSGRAVDEQFF	TGTGCCAGCAGCCTCCGGGGGTATAGCGGGAGGGCCGTGGATGAGCAGTTCTTC
-	TRBV24-1	TRBJ2-7	-	CATSESGRKEQYF	TGTGCCACCAGTGAGTCGGGCCGTAAGGAGCAGTACTTC
-	TRBV12-3/TRBV12-4	TRBJ1-5	-	CASSFRGVRNQPQHF	TGTGCCAGCAGTTTTCGGGGAGTTCGCAATCAGCCCCAGCATTTT
-	TRBV20-1	TRBJ2-3	TRBD2	CSATETSGGAGYF	TGCAGTGCTACCGAGACTAGCGGGGGGGCTGGATATTTT
few	TRBV28	TRBJ2-7	-	CASSEQGREQYF	TGTGCCAGCAGTGAACAGGGACGCGAGCAGTACTTC
few	TRBV7-2	TRBJ2-5	-	CASSSYRVKETQYF	TGTGCCAGCAGCTCCTACAGGGTTAAAGAGACCCAGTACTTC
few	TRBV10-3	TRBJ2-5	-	CAISSEETQYF	TGTGCCATCAGCAGTGAAGAGACCCAGTACTTC
few	TRBV9	TRBJ2-3	-	CASSVSTARPAGGRDGTDTQYF	TGTGCCAGCAGCGTGTCGACAGCTCGTCCTGCTGGCGGGCGGGATGGCACAGATACGCAGTATTTT
few	TRBV2	TRBJ2-2	-	CASSGPGTNTGELFF	TGTGCCAGCAGTGGCCCGGGGACGAACACCGGGGAGCTGTTTTTT
few	TRBV19	TRBJ2-1	TRBD2	CASSLAGVTTSYNEQFF	TGTGCCAGTAGTCTAGCGGGGGTAACGACCTCCTACAATGAGCAGTTCTTC
few	TRBV28	TRBJ2-7	TRBD1	CASSPNSGTAYEQYF	TGTGCCAGCAGTCCCAACTCCGGGACAGCTTACGAGCAGTACTTC
-	TRBV2	TRBJ2-1	-	CASSELYNEQFF	TGTGCCAGCAGTGAACTATACAATGAGCAGTTCTTC
few	TRBV5-1	TRBJ2-7	-	CASSRTGTAKGEQYF	TGCGCCAGCAGCCGGACGGGGACCGCTAAAGGCGAGCAGTACTTC
few	TRBV20-1	TRBJ2-7	TRBD2	CSALTSGGGEQYF	TGCAGTGCACTTACTAGCGGGGGAGGCGAGCAGTACTTC
-	TRBV18	TRBJ2-7	TRBD2	CASSPPSAGVHSYEQYF	TGTGCCAGCTCACCACCGTCAGCGGGGGTGCACTCCTACGAGCAGTACTTC
-	TRBV11-1	TRBJ2-7	TRBD1	CASSSDRENYEQYF	TGTGCCAGCAGCTCGGACAGGGAGAACTACGAGCAGTACTTC
few	TRBV7-9	TRBJ1-1	-	CASSSQTEPLIF	TGTGCCAGCAGCTCCCAGACAGAGCCCCTGATCTTT
once	TRBV15	TRBJ2-5	-	CATSRAGRPGETQYF	TGTGCCACCAGCAGAGCAGGTCGACCGGGAGAGACCCAGTACTTC
few	TRBV4-2	TRBJ2-3	TRBD2	CASSQRTSGEGTDTQYF	TGTGCCAGCAGCCAAAGGACTAGCGGGGAGGGCACAGATACGCAGTATTTT
-	TRBV20-1	TRBJ2-1	-	CSASMAGAFSGGKYNEQFF	TGCAGTGCTAGTATGGCAGGGGCCTTTAGCGGTGGAAAGTACAATGAGCAGTTCTTC
few	TRBV7-2	TRBJ1-3	-	CASSFTGTGSGNTIYF	TGTGCCAGCAGCTTTACAGGGACCGGCTCTGGAAACACCATATATTTT
few	TRBV7-2	TRBJ2-1	-	CASSPTTLSINEQFF	TGTGCCAGCAGCCCCACCACCCTAAGTATCAATGAGCAGTTCTTC
-	TRBV12-3/TRBV12-4	TRBJ1-5	TRBD1	CASTHRGLNQPQHF	TGTGCCAGCACCCACAGGGGTCTTAATCAGCCCCAGCATTTT
-	TRBV11-2	TRBJ2-7	TRBD1	CASSTRRRQGKYPPGYEQYF	TGTGCCAGCAGCACACGCCGAAGACAGGGCAAGTACCCTCCCGGCTACGAGCAGTACTTC
-	TRBV19	TRBJ2-2	-	CASSIKQGNTGELFF	TGTGCCAGTAGTATTAAACAGGGGAACACCGGGGAGCTGTTTTTT
few	TRBV7-9	TRBJ2-4	-	CASSSTWAKNIQYF	TGTGCCAGCAGCTCCACTTGGGCCAAAAACATTCAGTACTTC
-	TRBV6-1	TRBJ2-7	TRBD1	CASSKDRVYEQYF	TGTGCCAGCAGTAAGGACAGGGTCTACGAGCAGTACTTC
-	TRBV7-2	TRBJ2-7	-	CASSLAYGGHPRSIYEQYF	TGTGCCAGCAGCTTAGCTTATGGGGGACACCCGAGGAGTATCTACGAGCAGTACTTC
-	TRBV5-1	TRBJ2-7	TRBD2	CASSLGTSDTYEQYF	TGCGCCAGCAGCTTGGGGACTAGCGACACCTACGAGCAGTACTTC
-	TRBV27	TRBJ1-1	-	CASTRYGGTEAFF	TGTGCCAGCACCCGATACGGCGGCACTGAAGCTTTCTTT
few	TRBV12-3/TRBV12-4	TRBJ2-5	-	CASNRKWSQAQETQYF	TGTGCCAGCAACAGAAAATGGTCTCAGGCCCAAGAGACCCAGTACTTC
few	TRBV28	TRBJ2-7	-	CASRPPSPTGGAVYEQYF	TGTGCCAGCAGACCTCCATCCCCTACAGGGGGGGCGGTATACGAGCAGTACTTC
-	TRBV12-3/TRBV12-4	TRBJ1-5	-	CASSSASHPNIPQHF	TGTGCCAGCAGTTCCGCAAGTCATCCCAACATCCCCCAGCATTTT
few	TRBV7-6	TRBJ2-3	-	CASSQQLGDEDTQYF	TGTGCCAGCAGCCAGCAACTAGGTGACGAAGATACGCAGTATTTT
few	TRBV6-1	TRBJ2-5	-	CASRLTVQETQYF	TGTGCCAGCAGATTGACAGTCCAAGAGACCCAGTACTTC
few	TRBV29-1	TRBJ2-1	TRBD2	CSEWTSAYEQFF	TGCAGCGAATGGACTAGCGCCTATGAGCAGTTCTTC
-	TRBV6-2/TRBV6-3	TRBJ1-5	-	CASRLGGAGNQPQHF	TGTGCCAGCCGTCTGGGGGGGGCGGGCAATCAGCCCCAGCATTTT
many	TRBV6-6	TRBJ2-5	TRBD2	CASRAGETQYF	TGTGCCAGCAGAGCGGGGGAGACCCAGTACTTC
-	TRBV12-3/TRBV12-4	TRBJ2-3	TRBD2	CASTRSGGLRTDTQYF	TGTGCCAGCACCCGATCGGGGGGGCTGAGGACAGATACGCAGTATTTT
few	TRBV20-1	TRBJ2-2	-	CSARKGSNTGELFF	TGCAGTGCTAGAAAGGGCAGCAACACCGGGGAGCTGTTTTTT
-	TRBV5-6	TRBJ2-7	-	CASAGISNYEQYF	TGTGCCAGCGCAGGGATCTCAAATTACGAGCAGTACTTC
many	TRBV12-3/TRBV12-4	TRBJ2-3	TRBD1	CASSPWTGATDTQYF	TGTGCCAGCAGTCCTTGGACAGGGGCCACAGATACGCAGTATTTT
few	TRBV20-1	TRBJ2-7	-	CSAIKVYEQYF	TGCAGTGCTATCAAGGTCTACGAGCAGTACTTC
few	TRBV5-1	TRBJ2-7	TRBD2	CASSLDSGSLYEQYF	TGCGCCAGCAGCTTGGACAGCGGGAGTCTCTACGAGCAGTACTTC
-	TRBV20-1	TRBJ2-7	TRBD2	CSARGALAGGIYEQYF	TGCAGTGCTAGAGGGGCATTAGCGGGGGGGATATACGAGCAGTACTTC
-	TRBV14	TRBJ2-7	-	CASSPLEASLLDEQYF	TGTGCCAGCAGCCCCCTCGAGGCATCCTTGCTCGACGAGCAGTACTTC
many	TRBV5-4	TRBJ2-3	-	CASRPPDGGRVDTQYF	TGTGCCAGCAGGCCGCCTGACGGGGGGCGGGTAGATACGCAGTATTTT
many	TRBV20-1	TRBJ2-3	-	CSASQDTDTQYF	TGCAGTGCTAGTCAGGACACAGATACGCAGTATTTT
-	TRBV12-3/TRBV12-4	TRBJ1-5	TRBD1	CASSFGRGQGNQPQHF	TGTGCCAGCAGTTTCGGCAGGGGGCAGGGCAATCAGCCCCAGCATTTT
many	TRBV24-1	TRBJ2-3	-	CATTDRDTDTQYF	TGTGCCACCACTGACAGAGACACAGATACGCAGTATTTT
-	TRBV20-1	TRBJ2-3	-	CSARAFKDPKAQDTQYF	TGCAGTGCTAGAGCCTTTAAGGATCCCAAAGCACAAGATACGCAGTATTTT
-	TRBV5-1	TRBJ2-7	-	CASAEGGQSSYEQYF	TGCGCCAGTGCCGAGGGGGGACAGAGCTCCTACGAGCAGTACTTC
-	TRBV7-2	TRBJ1-6	-	CASSLDRHRGGSPLHF	TGTGCCAGCAGCTTAGATCGACATAGGGGCGGCTCACCCCTCCACTTT
few	TRBV25-1	TRBJ1-1	-	CASSATSSVTEAFF	TGTGCCAGCAGTGCCACCAGCAGTGTCACTGAAGCTTTCTTT
-	TRBV3-1	TRBJ1-5	-	CASSQAKANQPQHF	TGTGCCAGCAGCCAGGCCAAAGCCAATCAGCCCCAGCATTTT